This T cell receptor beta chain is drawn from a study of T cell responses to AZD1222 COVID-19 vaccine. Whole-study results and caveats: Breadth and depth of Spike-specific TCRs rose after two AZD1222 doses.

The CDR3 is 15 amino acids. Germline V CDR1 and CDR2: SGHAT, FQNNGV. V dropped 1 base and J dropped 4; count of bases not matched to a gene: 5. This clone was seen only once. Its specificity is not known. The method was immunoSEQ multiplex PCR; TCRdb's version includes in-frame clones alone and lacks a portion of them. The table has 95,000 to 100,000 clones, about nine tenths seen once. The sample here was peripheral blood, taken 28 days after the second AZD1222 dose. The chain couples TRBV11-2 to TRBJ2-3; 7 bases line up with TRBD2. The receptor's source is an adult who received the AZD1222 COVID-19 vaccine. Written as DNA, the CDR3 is TGTGCCAGCAGCTTAGCGGGAGGATCCGCAGATACGCAGTATTTT. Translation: CASSLAGGSADTQYF.